The present T cell receptor (beta chain) was sequenced within a study of identical twins. The CDR3 has 15 amino acids. J lost 3 bases, V lost 1 base, and 3 bases had no gene match. Germline V gene sequence: CDR1 SGHAT, CDR2 FQNNGV. One entry per CDR3 protein, called by TCRdb with MiXCR from the 5' RACE reads. The repertoire consists of 310,000 or so distinct CDR3 sequences, with roughly 10% occurring once and the leading ten covering under 7.5%. All of the donors were Caucasians in good health. General study results and limits: Its conclusions, products of cross-sectional statistical analysis, did not come from following the same donors.

This clonotype was found many times. Its specificity is unknown. The sample also formed part of further work on yellow fever vaccine responses in identical twins.

Input material: CD8+ T cells sorted from blood. This TCR derives from a woman between 18 and 29 years old in good health. V and J are TRBV11-2 and TRBJ2-1, with TRBD2 identical over 7 bases. The CDR3 region is CASSLAGGYYNEQFF. The CDR3 DNA sequence: TGTGCCAGCAGCTTAGCGGGGGGTTACTACAATGAGCAGTTCTTC.